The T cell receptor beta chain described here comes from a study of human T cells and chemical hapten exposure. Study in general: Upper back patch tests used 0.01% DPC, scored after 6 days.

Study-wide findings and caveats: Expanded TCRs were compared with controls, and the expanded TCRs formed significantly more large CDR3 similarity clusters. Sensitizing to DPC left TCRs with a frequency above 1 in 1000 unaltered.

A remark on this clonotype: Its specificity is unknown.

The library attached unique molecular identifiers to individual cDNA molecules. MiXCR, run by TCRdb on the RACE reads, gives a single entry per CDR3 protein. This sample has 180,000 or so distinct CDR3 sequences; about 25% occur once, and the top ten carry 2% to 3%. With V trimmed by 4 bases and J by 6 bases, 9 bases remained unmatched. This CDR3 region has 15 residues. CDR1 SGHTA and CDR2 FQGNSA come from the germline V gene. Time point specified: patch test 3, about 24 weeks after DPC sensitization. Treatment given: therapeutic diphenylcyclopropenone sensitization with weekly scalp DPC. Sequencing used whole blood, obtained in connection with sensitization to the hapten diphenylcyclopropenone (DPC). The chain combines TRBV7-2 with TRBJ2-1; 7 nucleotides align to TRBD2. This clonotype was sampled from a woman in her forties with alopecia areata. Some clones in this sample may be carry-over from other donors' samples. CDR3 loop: CASSSGRTRSNEQFF. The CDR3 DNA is TGTGCCAGCAGCTCAGGCCGGACTAGATCCAATGAGCAGTTCTTC.